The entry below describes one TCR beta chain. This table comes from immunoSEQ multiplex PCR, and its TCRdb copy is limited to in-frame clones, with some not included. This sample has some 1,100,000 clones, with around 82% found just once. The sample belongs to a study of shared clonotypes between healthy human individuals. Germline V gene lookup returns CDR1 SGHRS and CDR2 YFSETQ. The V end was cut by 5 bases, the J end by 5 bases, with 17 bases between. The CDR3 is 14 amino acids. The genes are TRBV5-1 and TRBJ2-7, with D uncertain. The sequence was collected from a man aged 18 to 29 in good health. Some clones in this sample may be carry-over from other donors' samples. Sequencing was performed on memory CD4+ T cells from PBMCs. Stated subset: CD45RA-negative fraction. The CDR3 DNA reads TGCGCCAGCAGAGTAACAGCCATCAGCAACGAGCAGTACTTC. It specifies CASRVTAISNEQYF.